The clone carrying this T cell receptor (beta chain) appeared a single time. Its specificity is not known. The source of the sample is a study of OX40 agonist ivuxolimab in advanced cancers. Study overall: Prior anti-PD-1, anti-PD-L1 or anti-CTLA-4 therapy was allowed; 35% to 40% had some.

Clones were read by immunoSEQ multiplex PCR, and TCRdb kept only the in-frame ones, dropping some. The table lists roughly 28,000 clones, 90% to 95% of them singletons. V lost 5 bases, J lost 2 bases, and 5 bases lay in between. Germline lookup yields CDR1 GTSNPN and CDR2 SVGIG (reference sequence). CDR3 length equals 11 residues. Whole-study results and caveats: Averaging showed that CD8+ T cells had more expanded clones than CD4+ did.

J is TRBJ2-3 and V is TRBV30, with unresolved D. This sample comprised CD4+ or CD8+ T cells sorted from blood, obtained in a trial of the OX40 agonist ivuxolimab. The TCR comes from an adult with an advanced solid tumor such as melanoma, head and neck, liver or kidney cancer. CDR3 amino acids: CAWGPTDTQYF. The CDR3 DNA sequence: TGTGCCTGGGGACCCACAGATACGCAGTATTTT.